The T cell receptor beta chain under discussion was sequenced for a study of cytotoxic CD8 clonotypes in ibrutinib-treated CLL. General observations from the study: Baseline values of clonality outstripped age-matched healthy donors and followed circulating CD8+ T-cell counts.

Depth targeted 1 in 200,000 to 1 in 1 million T cells, averaging around 9.5x coverage per clonotype. TCRdb's copy holds only in-frame clones and misses some; the assay was immunoSEQ multiplex PCR. The sample has about 50,000 clones; roughly three fifths are singletons. Germline V gene sequence: CDR1 SEHNR, CDR2 FQNEAQ (reference sequence). This CDR3 comprises 15 residues. J lost 2 bases, V lost 4 bases, and 4 bases had no gene match. Worth noting for this clone: Its cognate antigen is unknown.

Sequenced material: PBMCs, taken after 24 months of ibrutinib treatment. The J gene is TRBJ2-3, the V gene TRBV7-9, with 9 bases that match TRBD2. The TCR comes from a human donor with chronic lymphocytic leukemia. Here the CDR3 DNA reads TGTGCCAGCAGCTCCGGGACTAGCCCCACAGATACGCAGTATTTT. Protein: CASSSGTSPTDTQYF. The variable domain in full, completed from reference TRBV7-9 and TRBJ2-3, reads DTGVSQNPRHKITKRGQNVTFRCDPISEHNRLYWYRQTLGQGPEFLTYFQNEAQLEKSRLLSDRFSAERPKGSFSTLEIQRTEQGDSAMYLCASSSGTSPTDTQYFGPGTRLTVL.